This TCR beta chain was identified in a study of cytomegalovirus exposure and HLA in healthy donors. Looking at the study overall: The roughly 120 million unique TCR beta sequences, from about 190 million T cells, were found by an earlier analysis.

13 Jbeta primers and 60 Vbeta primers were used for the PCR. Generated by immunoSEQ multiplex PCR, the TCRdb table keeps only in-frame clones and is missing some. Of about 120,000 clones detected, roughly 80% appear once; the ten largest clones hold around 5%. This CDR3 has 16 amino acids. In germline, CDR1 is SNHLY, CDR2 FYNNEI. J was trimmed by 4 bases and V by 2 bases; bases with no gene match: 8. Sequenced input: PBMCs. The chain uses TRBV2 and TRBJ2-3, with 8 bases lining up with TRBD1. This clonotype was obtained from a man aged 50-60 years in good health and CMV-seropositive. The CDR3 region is CASSEWGQVTADTQYF. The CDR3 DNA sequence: TGTGCCAGCAGTGAATGGGGACAGGTTACCGCAGATACGCAGTATTTT. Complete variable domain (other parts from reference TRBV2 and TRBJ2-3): EPEVTQTPSHQVTQMGQEVILRCVPISNHLYFYWYRQILGQKVEFLVSFYNNEISEKSEIFDDQFSVERPDGSNFTLKIRSTKLEDSAMYFCASSEWGQVTADTQYFGPGTRLTVL.